This T cell receptor beta chain originates from a study of Graves' ophthalmopathy and Graves' hyperthyroidism. RNA transcripts served as template for amplifying TCR beta CDR3 sequences. RT-PCR with HTBI primers came first, then second-round multiplex PCR. A single record per CDR3 protein comes from TCRdb applying MiXCR to the multiplex PCR reads. Seen here are about 550,000 distinct CDR3 sequences, 35% to 40% observed once, and the top ten hold about 4%. This clonotype came up many times. Its antigen remains unidentified. Study-wide results and caveats: Clonotypes were expanded in thyroid at above 0.001 frequency, and most also appeared in blood.

The CDR3 extends over 13 amino acids. V shed 5 bases and J shed 4 bases, with 12 bases lying between them. From germline, CDR1 is SGHTA and CDR2 FQGNSA. V gene TRBV7-2 combines with J gene TRBJ2-7; D not resolved. The sequence came from an adult man with Graves' hyperthyroidism. The sequenced material came from peripheral blood or thyroid tissue (not recorded which). CDR3 nucleotides: TGTGCCAGCAGCCCCACCCCCCCTTACGAGCAGTACTTC. Translating it yields CASSPTPPYEQYF. Using reference TRBV7-2 and TRBJ2-7 for the parts outside the CDR3, the full variable domain is GAGVSQSPSNKVTEKGKDVELRCDPISGHTALYWYRQSLGQGLEFLIYFQGNSAPDKSGLPSDRFSAERTGGSVSTLTIQRTQQEDSAVYLCASSPTPPYEQYFGPGTRLTVT.